What follows are 22 T cell receptor beta chains derived from one specimen sequenced in a study of blood T cell repertoires in COVID-19. Generated by immunoSEQ multiplex PCR, the TCRdb table keeps only in-frame clones and is missing some. The sample holds 150,000 to 200,000 clones, around 82% seen once. Sequencing was done on a sample of peripheral blood. The source of these receptors is a middle-aged woman with COVID-19, enrolled during active disease.

The J gene is TRBJ1-4, the V gene TRBV4-1; 7 bases line up with TRBD1. The CDR3 is 16 residues long. Germline V CDR1 and CDR2: MGHRA, YSYEKL. V shed 4 bases, J shed 7 bases, and the junction held 12 bases outside the gene matches. The chain's CDR3 is CASSRPDREESEKLFF. The CDR3 coding sequence is TGCGCCAGCAGCCGACCCGACAGGGAGGAGAGTGAAAAACTGTTTTTT.

This clone is a singleton in its sample. The CDR3 nucleotides are TGTGCCACCAGGCATACCGGGACAGGGGAGAGTCAGCCCCAGCATTTT. Its protein product is CATRHTGTGESQPQHF. J is TRBJ1-5 and V is TRBV15; TRBD1 matches 10 bases. CDR1 LNHNV and CDR2 YYDKDF come from the germline V gene (reference sequence). The junction had 11 bases not matched to a gene; V was cut back by 6 bases and J by 6 bases. The CDR3 has 16 amino acids.

The chain couples TRBV6-5 to TRBJ2-7; D remains ambiguous. The germline gives CDR1 MNHEY, CDR2 SVGAGI. This CDR3 region has 12 residues. The V end was cut by 6 bases, the J end by 1 base, with 7 bases between. This CDR3 reads CASSPRSYEQYF. CDR3 DNA sequence: TGTGCCAGCAGCCCCAGGTCCTACGAGCAGTACTTC.

The chain joins TRBV27 to TRBJ2-3; D perhaps matches TRBD2 (6 bases). Germline CDR1 MNHEY, CDR2 SMNVEV (reference sequence). CDR3 length: 16 amino acids. V was cut by 2 bases and J by 6 bases, with 18 bases left in between. The CDR3 region has the DNA TGTGCCAGCAGTTTAAGGGCGGGATTCCCCCACGATACGCAGTATTTT. Protein product: CASSLRAGFPHDTQYF.

The rearrangement uses TRBV5-8 and TRBJ2-2; maybe TRBD2 (5 bases). V lost 2 bases to trimming and J lost 1 base, with 12 bases between them. CDR1 is SGHTS, CDR2 YDEGEE, per germline. This CDR3 spans 16 amino acids. The CDR3 sequence is CASSFAGLGNTGELFF. DNA of the CDR3: TGTGCCAGCAGCTTCGCAGGACTGGGGAACACCGGGGAGCTGTTTTTT.

V and J are TRBV15 and TRBJ1-4, with a tentative D call TRBD1 (5 bases). Germline loops: CDR1 LNHNV, CDR2 YYDKDF (reference sequence). V was trimmed by 0 bases and J by 10 bases, leaving 15 bases between them. CDR3 size: 15 residues. In DNA form, the CDR3 reads TGTGCCACCAGCAGAGAAGCCGCCAGGGAGGCAAAACTGTTTTTT. The encoded protein is CATSREAAREAKLFF.

V and J are TRBV6-5 and TRBJ2-1; TRBD1 aligns across 8 bases. CDR1 is MNHEY, CDR2 SVGAGI, per germline. The CDR3 spans 14 residues. J was trimmed by 4 bases and V by 6 bases; bases with no gene match: 5. CDR3 in amino acids: CASRDRVVYNEQFF. The CDR3 DNA reads TGTGCCAGCAGGGACAGGGTGGTATACAATGAGCAGTTCTTC.

J is TRBJ2-1 and V is TRBV7-3; 9 nucleotides agree with TRBD2. CDR3 length: 14 amino acids. Germline CDR1 is SGHTA and CDR2 is FQGTGA. Trimming cost V 3 bases and J 7 bases; bases outside gene matches: 4. The CDR3 sequence: CASSFSGRSNEQFF. CDR3 bases: TGTGCCAGCAGCTTTAGCGGGAGAAGTAATGAGCAGTTCTTC. Full variable domain (outside the CDR3, taken from reference TRBV7-3 and TRBJ2-1): GAGVSQTPSNKVTEKGKYVELRCDPISGHTALYWYRQSLGQGPEFLIYFQGTGAADDSGLPNDRFFAVRPEGSVSTLKIQRTERGDSAVYLCASSFSGRSNEQFFGPGTRLTVL.

CDR3 protein: CASRRDRVGSEQFF. CDR3 in DNA: TGTGCCAGCAGAAGGGACAGGGTAGGTTCTGAGCAGTTCTTC. The J gene is TRBJ2-1, the V gene TRBV2; 9 bases map to TRBD1. Germline trimming cut 6 bases from V and 9 bases from J; bases unmatched to any gene: 9. CDR1 and CDR2 from the germline V gene are SNHLY and FYNNEI. The CDR3 is made up of 14 amino acids.

This clone was seen only a few times. The chain recombines TRBV19 with TRBJ2-2, with TRBD2 matching over 13 bases. Germline V gene data show CDR1 as LNHDA and CDR2 as SQIVND (reference sequence). The CDR3 consists of 15 residues. V was pared by 10 bases and J by 2 bases, with 4 bases of the junction left unmatched. Here the CDR3 reads CATGLAGVNTGELFF. DNA for the CDR3: TGTGCCACAGGACTAGCGGGGGTCAACACCGGGGAGCTGTTTTTT.

The chain couples TRBV6-6 to TRBJ1-6; weak D call: TRBD1 (5 bases). The CDR3 covers 14 residues. CDR1 MNHNY and CDR2 SVGAGI come from the germline V gene (reference sequence). The ends were cut back, 6 bases at V and 9 bases at J, with 15 bases in the middle. The CDR3 reads CASSTGGEPSPLHF. In DNA form, the CDR3 reads TGTGCCAGCAGCACCGGAGGGGAACCTTCACCCCTCCACTTT.

The table lists this clone with a few counts. The V call is TRBV20-1, the J call TRBJ1-2; tentatively, D is TRBD1 (6 bases). Trimming left V 5 bases short and J 10 bases short, with 11 bases between. CDR1 is DFQATT and CDR2 is SNEGSKA in the germline V gene (reference sequence). This CDR3 has 10 amino acids. DNA of the CDR3: TGCAGTGCTCTGTTGGGGGCCTACACCTTC. Translation: CSALLGAYTF.

The V gene is TRBV19, the J gene TRBJ1-4; weak D call: TRBD1 (5 bases). V gave up 3 bases and J gave up 8 bases, with 16 bases separating them. The CDR3 has 15 amino acids. Germline V gene data show CDR1 as LNHDA and CDR2 as SQIVND (reference sequence). The CDR3 loop is CASSISPGGAEKLFF. CDR3 nucleotide sequence: TGTGCCAGTAGTATTAGCCCGGGGGGAGCGGAAAAACTGTTTTTT.

This clone appeared a few times. The chain links TRBV29-1 to TRBJ2-5; a possible D gene is TRBD1 (5 bases). The ends were cut back, 4 bases at V and 5 bases at J, with 14 bases in the middle. The germline CDR1 and CDR2 sequences are SQVTM and ANQGSEA. The CDR3 spans 13 residues. CDR3 DNA sequence: TGCAGCGTTGTAGGGGCCAGGAAGGAGACCCAGTACTTC. Encoded protein: CSVVGARKETQYF.

The J gene is TRBJ2-6, the V gene TRBV19, with 10 bases lining up with TRBD2. Germline-derived CDR1 and CDR2 are LNHDA and SQIVND (reference sequence). The CDR3 consists of 18 residues. V lost 1 base, J lost 3 bases, and 6 bases stayed unmatched. This chain's CDR3 is CASSIAASGRSGANVLTF. As DNA, the CDR3 is TGTGCCAGTAGTATAGCCGCTAGCGGGAGAAGTGGGGCCAACGTCCTGACTTTC.

The gene calls are TRBV19 and TRBJ2-3; 8 bases align to TRBD1. Trimming at V came to 5 bases and at J to 0 bases, leaving 7 bases not matched to a gene. The CDR3 consists of 16 residues. Germline-derived CDR1 and CDR2 are LNHDA and SQIVND (reference sequence). The CDR3 DNA follows: TGTGCCAGTAGTCGAACAGGGGGATCTAGCACAGATACGCAGTATTTT. Translated, it gives CASSRTGGSSTDTQYF.

V is TRBV7-8 and J is TRBJ1-5; weak D call: TRBD1 (6 bases). From germline, CDR1 is SGHVS and CDR2 FQNEAQ. The germline V and J ends were trimmed by 5 bases and 5 bases, with 13 bases remaining between them. The CDR3 covers 14 residues. The CDR3 bases are TGTGCCAGCAGCGTAAGGACAGCCGATCAGCCCCAGCATTTT. It is translated as CASSVRTADQPQHF.

The chain links TRBV4-1 to TRBJ1-3, with D unresolved. Germline V CDR1 and CDR2: MGHRA, YSYEKL. This CDR3 is built from 16 residues. V lost 0 bases and J 3 bases, leaving 12 bases between the germline ends. CDR3 sequence: CASSQDFGPLGNTIYF. CDR3 nucleotide sequence: TGCGCCAGCAGCCAAGATTTTGGGCCACTTGGAAACACCATATATTTT.

The V call is TRBV9, the J call TRBJ2-2; 9 bases map to TRBD2. Germline values: CDR1 SGDLS, CDR2 YYNGEE. V lost 4 bases, J lost 4 bases, and 8 bases stayed unmatched. The CDR3 consists of 16 residues. Here the CDR3 DNA reads TGTGCCAGCAGCCCCTTGCGGGAGGGCCGCACCGGGGAGCTGTTTTTT. Its translation is CASSPLREGRTGELFF.

The rearrangement uses TRBV29-1 and TRBJ2-3; 10 nucleotides line up with TRBD2. The CDR3 is 15 residues long. CDR1 and CDR2 (germline): SQVTM, ANQGSEA. Losses at the gene ends were 6 bases for V and 4 bases for J; bases not matched to a gene: 10. For the CDR3, the DNA is TGCAGCGTGAAAAGCGGGAGGGCCCGCGCAGATACGCAGTATTTT. Protein product: CSVKSGRARADTQYF.

The CDR3 nucleotides read TGTGCCTGGAGTGGGGGGCTAGCGGGAGGCCTAGAGAATCGGTATACGCAGTATTTT. Its protein product is CAWSGGLAGGLENRYTQYF. The V and J genes are TRBV30 and TRBJ2-3, with 11 bases lining up with TRBD2. This CDR3 spans 19 amino acids. V shed 1 base, J shed 7 bases, and the junction held 19 bases outside the gene matches. The germline gives CDR1 GTSNPN, CDR2 SVGIG (reference sequence).

This clone has only one observation. This rearrangement joins TRBV5-8 to TRBJ2-1, with D possibly TRBD2 on 5 matching bases. This CDR3 comprises 15 residues. With 2 bases removed from V and 0 bases from J, the gap between germline ends came to 9 bases. Germline assignment: CDR1 SGHTS and CDR2 YDEGEE. The CDR3 here is CASSFGLSSYNEQFF. CDR3 nucleotide sequence: TGTGCCAGCAGCTTCGGACTCAGCTCCTACAATGAGCAGTTCTTC.